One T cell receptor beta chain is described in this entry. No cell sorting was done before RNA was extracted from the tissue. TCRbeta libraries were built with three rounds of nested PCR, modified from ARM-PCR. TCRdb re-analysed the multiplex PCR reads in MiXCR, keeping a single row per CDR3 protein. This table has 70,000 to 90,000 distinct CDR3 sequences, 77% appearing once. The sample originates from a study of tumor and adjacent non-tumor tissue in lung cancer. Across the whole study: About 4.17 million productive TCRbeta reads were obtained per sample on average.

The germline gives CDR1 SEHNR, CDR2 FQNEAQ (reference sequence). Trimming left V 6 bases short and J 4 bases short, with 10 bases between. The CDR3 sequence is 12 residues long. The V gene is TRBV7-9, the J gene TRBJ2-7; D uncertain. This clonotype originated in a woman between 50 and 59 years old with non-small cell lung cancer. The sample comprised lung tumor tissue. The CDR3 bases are TGTGCCAGCAGTTTACTGGTTTACGAGCAGTACTTC. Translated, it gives CASSLLVYEQYF.